The 11 T cell receptor beta chains listed next were all sequenced from one sample in a study of blood T cell repertoires in COVID-19. The data were produced by immunoSEQ multiplex PCR, yet TCRdb's version contains in-frame clones alone and is incomplete. The sample has around 63,000 clones; roughly 86% are singletons. The sequenced sample consisted of peripheral blood. These TCRs come from a man aged 45-65 years with active COVID-19.

In this sample, this clone turned up a few times. The rearrangement uses TRBV7-2 and TRBJ2-3; D remains unclear. CDR1 and CDR2 from the germline V gene are SGHTA and FQGNSA. The CDR3 covers 12 residues. Trimming removed 3 bases from V and 6 bases from J, with 7 bases in between. The chain's CDR3 is CASSLFRDTQYF. The CDR3 DNA reads as TGTGCCAGCAGCTTGTTTCGGGATACGCAGTATTTT.

This rearrangement joins TRBV7-9 to TRBJ2-3, with D possibly matching TRBD2 (5 bases). Trimming took 9 bases from V and 0 from J, leaving 10 bases between them. The CDR3 runs 13 residues. Germline CDR1 SEHNR, CDR2 FQNEAQ (reference sequence). Here the CDR3 reads CARSSESTDTQYF. CDR3 nucleotide sequence: TGTGCCAGGAGTAGCGAAAGCACAGATACGCAGTATTTT.

This clone is deemed medium-sized. The chain uses TRBV27 and TRBJ1-5; possibly TRBD1 for D (5 bases). Per germline, CDR1 MNHEY and CDR2 SMNVEV (reference sequence). The V and J ends lost 4 bases and 1 base respectively, with 11 bases between them. The CDR3 is 15 residues long. The CDR3 reads CASSSSGGSNQPQHF. CDR3 sequence (DNA): TGTGCCAGCAGTTCTAGTGGGGGGAGCAATCAGCCCCAGCATTTT.

The chain recombines TRBV6-6 with TRBJ2-3, with D possibly being TRBD2 (5 bases). Deletions cut 7 bases from V and 3 bases from J, with 17 bases between. The CDR3 runs 15 residues. Germline V gene sequence: CDR1 MNHNY, CDR2 SVGAGI (reference sequence). CDR3 DNA sequence: TGTGCCAGCATCCTGGGCCTTAGCGAAACAGATACGCAGTATTTT. It translates to CASILGLSETDTQYF.

The CDR3 region has the DNA TGTGCCAGCAGTGTCGGGACAGGGGGCTCCTACGAGCAGTACTTC. Translation gives CASSVGTGGSYEQYF. The J gene is TRBJ2-7, the V gene TRBV2; 11 bases map to TRBD1. The trim removed 4 bases at V and 0 bases at J, leaving 2 bases unmatched. The CDR3 is made up of 15 amino acids. Germline CDR1 and CDR2: SNHLY and FYNNEI.

V usage is TRBV18 and J usage is TRBJ2-3; 9 nucleotides line up with TRBD2. Germline assignment: CDR1 KGHSH and CDR2 LQKENI. The V and J ends lost 4 bases and 5 bases, in that order; junction bases with no gene match: 10. This CDR3 has 16 residues. This chain's CDR3 is CASSQSGTSLIDTQYF. For the CDR3, the DNA is TGTGCCAGCTCACAGAGCGGGACTAGCTTAATAGATACGCAGTATTTT.

This chain links TRBV7-2 with TRBJ2-7, with 8 bases that match TRBD1. CDR1 and CDR2 from the germline V gene are SGHTA and FQGNSA. J gave up 5 bases and V 2 bases, and 8 bases lay outside the gene matches. The CDR3 totals 15 residues. The CDR3 is CASSLQGAVSDEQYF. CDR3 in DNA: TGTGCCAGCAGCTTACAGGGGGCTGTATCTGACGAGCAGTACTTC.

The rearrangement uses TRBV5-6 and TRBJ2-5; 7 bases are shared with TRBD1. Per the germline V gene, CDR1 is SGHDT and CDR2 is YYEEEE. Losses at the gene ends were 0 bases for V and 4 bases for J; bases not matched to a gene: 6. The CDR3 length is 15 residues. CDR3 region: CASSLGQGVGETQYF. The CDR3 nucleotides are TGTGCCAGCAGCTTGGGACAGGGAGTTGGAGAGACCCAGTACTTC.

The V and J genes are TRBV27 and TRBJ1-2; TRBD1 matches at 8 bases. V was pared by 5 bases and J by 3 bases, with 14 bases of the junction left unmatched. The CDR3 contains 17 residues. CDR1 MNHEY and CDR2 SMNVEV come from the germline V gene (reference sequence). CDR3 bases: TGTGCCAGCAGTCCCACGGGATGGACAGGGTATGACTATGGCTACACCTTC. It yields the protein CASSPTGWTGYDYGYTF.

V is TRBV2 and J is TRBJ2-1; the match to TRBD2 covers 11 bases. The length of the CDR3 is 16 residues. J lost 6 bases, V lost 4 bases, and 8 bases had no gene match. The germline gives CDR1 SNHLY, CDR2 FYNNEI. The CDR3 bases are TGTGCCAGCAGTGGGCCTCGACTAGCGGGGATCAATGAGCAGTTCTTC. Protein: CASSGPRLAGINEQFF. The full variable domain, its missing parts supplied by reference TRBV2 and TRBJ2-1, is EPEVTQTPSHQVTQMGQEVILRCVPISNHLYFYWYRQILGQKVEFLVSFYNNEISEKSEIFDDQFSVERPDGSNFTLKIRSTKLEDSAMYFCASSGPRLAGINEQFFGPGTRLTVL.

The chain recombines TRBV3-1 (or the pseudogene TRBV3-2) with TRBJ2-3; the D gene is possibly TRBD1 (6 bases). V lost 6 bases and J lost 3, with 13 bases in between. There are 14 residues in the CDR3. Germline V gene lookup returns CDR1 LGHDT and CDR2 YNNKEL (reference sequence). In DNA form, the CDR3 reads TGTGCCAGCAGTCAATGGACAGCGACAGATACGCAGTATTTT. Its translation: CASSQWTATDTQYF.